This is a list of T cell receptor beta chains from one sample in a study of shared clonotypes between healthy human individuals. Assay used: immunoSEQ multiplex PCR; TCRdb lists only in-frame clones, some missing. Found here are about 490,000 clones, approximately 78% of them singletons; the top ten hold 12%. Input material: PBMCs. These receptor sequences come from a woman in her forties in good health. Some clones in this sample may be carry-over from other donors' samples. CDR3s include the opening cysteine and the closing phenylalanine or tryptophan. Fields, in order: V gene, J gene, CDR3 protein.

v_call: TRBV11-2
j_call: TRBJ2-7
cdr3_aa: CASSISEFSYEQYF

v_call: TRBV18
j_call: TRBJ1-4
cdr3_aa: CASSPHPGGEEKLFF

v_call: TRBV6-1
j_call: TRBJ2-5
cdr3_aa: CATTGAIWGETQYF

v_call: TRBV11-1
j_call: TRBJ2-5
cdr3_aa: CASSFKRLAGVRGETQYF

v_call: TRBV11-2
j_call: TRBJ2-3
cdr3_aa: CASSLARDRGLPDTQYF

v_call: TRBV9
j_call: TRBJ2-7
cdr3_aa: CASSPSTTGGKDEQYF

v_call: TRBV19
j_call: TRBJ2-2
cdr3_aa: CASGPLGRATGELFF

v_call: TRBV5-6
j_call: TRBJ1-4
cdr3_aa: CASSLSGLRNEKLFF

v_call: TRBV19
j_call: TRBJ1-2
cdr3_aa: CASSIAGGQGIYGYTF

v_call: TRBV10-3
j_call: TRBJ2-2
cdr3_aa: CAISPSADTGELFF

v_call: TRBV5-4
j_call: TRBJ1-4
cdr3_aa: CAFGREKLFF

v_call: TRBV7-2
j_call: TRBJ2-3
cdr3_aa: CASSLAWTGATDTQYF

v_call: TRBV7-9
j_call: TRBJ2-7
cdr3_aa: CASSLTGTGSHFYEQYF

v_call: TRBV7-9
j_call: TRBJ1-6
cdr3_aa: CASSLVGDNSPLHF

v_call: TRBV28
j_call: NA
cdr3_aa: CASRRPGQTYEQYF

v_call: TRBV10-3
j_call: TRBJ2-7
cdr3_aa: CAISGVGVGEQYF

v_call: TRBV30
j_call: TRBJ2-2
cdr3_aa: CAWSKDRKGGELFF

v_call: TRBV21-1
j_call: TRBJ2-5
cdr3_aa: CASSKAWGQGCETQYF

v_call: TRBV27
j_call: TRBJ2-1
cdr3_aa: CASTRSGPKGMNEQFF

v_call: TRBV21-1
j_call: TRBJ1-5
cdr3_aa: CASSRQKYSNQPQHF

v_call: TRBV28
j_call: TRBJ1-2
cdr3_aa: CASSLRGYGYTF

v_call: TRBV9
j_call: TRBJ1-1
cdr3_aa: CASSVGWQANTEAFF

v_call: TRBV2
j_call: TRBJ2-3
cdr3_aa: CASRRLAGGSDTQYF

v_call: TRBV28
j_call: TRBJ2-3
cdr3_aa: CASSSHVPDTQYF

v_call: TRBV18
j_call: TRBJ1-2
cdr3_aa: CASSPQVMDTGLGYTF

v_call: TRBV19
j_call: TRBJ1-5
cdr3_aa: CASSTRAFNQPQHF

v_call: TRBV6-1
j_call: TRBJ1-1
cdr3_aa: CASSVRQDGSEAFF

v_call: TRBV30
j_call: TRBJ1-2
cdr3_aa: CAWSVRTNYGYTF

v_call: TRBV9
j_call: TRBJ2-1
cdr3_aa: CASSASILTGTSGSPDNEQFF

v_call: TRBV11-2
j_call: TRBJ2-3
cdr3_aa: CASSPVGGTDTQYF

v_call: TRBV19
j_call: TRBJ2-7
cdr3_aa: CASSSGQGASLVYF

v_call: TRBV28
j_call: TRBJ1-1
cdr3_aa: CASTLRTASEAFF

v_call: TRBV5-4
j_call: TRBJ2-1
cdr3_aa: CASSDRDRGAYNEQFF

v_call: TRBV4-1
j_call: TRBJ1-5
cdr3_aa: CASSPGTGRQPQHF

v_call: TRBV5-1
j_call: TRBJ2-5
cdr3_aa: CASSPTGLSGETQYF

v_call: TRBV28
j_call: TRBJ1-1
cdr3_aa: CASSARRAWGTEAFF

v_call: TRBV30
j_call: TRBJ2-5
cdr3_aa: CAWGSGTGQYF

v_call: TRBV5-5
j_call: TRBJ2-7
cdr3_aa: CASSFGQGTYEQYF

v_call: TRBV15
j_call: TRBJ2-5
cdr3_aa: CATSKATGGKETQYF

v_call: TRBV28
j_call: TRBJ1-5
cdr3_aa: CASNPRTRGNQPQHF

v_call: TRBV27
j_call: TRBJ2-7
cdr3_aa: CASSPNLGYEQYF

v_call: TRBV30
j_call: TRBJ1-1
cdr3_aa: CAWALDTEAFF

v_call: TRBV7-2
j_call: TRBJ2-7
cdr3_aa: CASSLDASSYEQYF

v_call: TRBV6-1
j_call: TRBJ2-1
cdr3_aa: CASSATGSYNEQFF

v_call: TRBV9
j_call: TRBJ2-1
cdr3_aa: CASSVARDPKNEQFF

v_call: TRBV30
j_call: TRBJ1-2
cdr3_aa: CAWSVSPIGGYTF

v_call: TRBV28
j_call: TRBJ2-7
cdr3_aa: CASSQDRTSYEQYF

v_call: TRBV4-1
j_call: TRBJ2-5
cdr3_aa: CASSQDLGRETQYF